The rows below give T cell receptor beta chains drawn from one sample of a study of OX40 agonist ivuxolimab in advanced cancers. Produced via immunoSEQ multiplex PCR; TCRdb's table is partial and in-frame only. The sample comprises some 72,000 clones, about 90% of which are singletons, and approximately 3% rests with the top ten. Sequencing was performed on CD4+ or CD8+ T cells sorted from blood, taken in a trial of the OX40 agonist ivuxolimab. These receptors were taken from an adult with an advanced solid tumor such as melanoma, head and neck, liver or kidney cancer. Each CDR3 is given with its conserved first and last residue. A D gene is named only where the DNA matches it firmly. Not all rows give a size; the values are once, few, many and, for expanded clones, a class.

J: TRBJ2-3; size: .; V: TRBV27; D: .; CDR3: CASTRPSNTDTQYF; DNA: TGTGCCAGCACCCGACCCTCCAACACAGATACGCAGTATTTT
J: TRBJ1-3; size: .; V: TRBV2; D: .; CDR3: CASSGADTGGNTIYF; DNA: TGTGCCAGCAGTGGGGCGGACACGGGCGGAAACACCATATATTTT
J: TRBJ1-4; size: .; V: TRBV5-1; D: .; CDR3: CASSPAAGRSEKLFF; DNA: TGCGCCAGCAGCCCGGCGGCCGGGAGGAGTGAAAAACTGTTTTTT
J: TRBJ1-2; size: .; V: TRBV11-3; D: .; CDR3: CASSLGSINYGYTF; DNA: TGTGCCAGCAGCTTAGGTTCAATCAACTATGGCTACACCTTC
J: TRBJ2-1; size: .; V: TRBV7-2; D: .; CDR3: CASSLTGIGYNEQFF; DNA: TGTGCCAGCAGCTTAACTGGAATAGGCTACAATGAGCAGTTCTTC
J: TRBJ2-2; size: once; V: TRBV11-2; D: .; CDR3: CASSLLSIRASGELFF; DNA: TGTGCCAGCAGCTTGCTCTCGATTCGGGCCTCCGGGGAGCTGTTTTTT
J: TRBJ2-7; size: once; V: TRBV13; D: .; CDR3: CASSLGSLTGEQYF; DNA: TGTGCCAGCAGCTTAGGATCCCTTACAGGCGAGCAGTACTTC
J: TRBJ2-2; size: once; V: TRBV10-1; D: .; CDR3: CASKNRAGELFF; DNA: TGCGCCAGCAAAAACAGGGCCGGGGAGCTGTTTTTT
J: TRBJ1-4; size: .; V: TRBV7-9; D: TRBD1; CDR3: CASRYGTGNEKLFF; DNA: TGTGCCAGCAGATACGGGACAGGGAATGAAAAACTGTTTTTT
J: TRBJ2-3; size: .; V: TRBV14; D: .; CDR3: CASSQRLGDTQYF; DNA: TGTGCCAGCAGCCAGCGTCTGGGAGATACGCAGTATTTT
J: TRBJ2-6; size: .; V: TRBV28; D: TRBD2; CDR3: CASIPGGTGANVLTF; DNA: TGTGCCAGCATCCCGGGGGGGACTGGGGCCAACGTCCTGACTTTC
J: TRBJ1-3; size: .; V: TRBV2; D: .; CDR3: CASSLRTAGNTIYF; DNA: TGTGCCAGCAGTCTTAGGACAGCCGGAAACACCATATATTTT
J: TRBJ1-2; size: .; V: TRBV5-1; D: TRBD1; CDR3: CASSLGTGGYGYTF; DNA: TGCGCCAGCAGCTTGGGAACAGGGGGCTATGGCTACACCTTC
J: TRBJ2-3; size: .; V: TRBV19; D: TRBD2; CDR3: CASSLRLAGGQDTQYF; DNA: TGTGCCAGTAGTCTCCGACTAGCGGGAGGGCAGGATACGCAGTATTTT
J: TRBJ1-2; size: once; V: TRBV19; D: .; CDR3: CASSITPGGNYGYTF; DNA: TGTGCCAGTAGTATAACCCCGGGCGGAAACTATGGCTACACCTTC
J: TRBJ2-2; size: .; V: TRBV21-1; D: .; CDR3: CASSMGTGELFF; DNA: TGTGCCAGCAGCATGGGCACCGGGGAGCTGTTTTTT
J: TRBJ2-7; size: .; V: TRBV5-6; D: TRBD1; CDR3: CASSRLPTGGPYEQYF; DNA: TGTGCCAGCAGCCGCCTCCCGACAGGGGGCCCCTACGAGCAGTACTTC
J: TRBJ2-1; size: .; V: TRBV30; D: .; CDR3: CAWSPSELANFF; DNA: TGTGCCTGGAGCCCTTCCGAGCTAGCGAATTTCTTC
J: TRBJ2-5; size: .; V: TRBV29-1; D: TRBD1; CDR3: CSVERGQGGETQYF; DNA: TGCAGCGTTGAAAGGGGACAGGGTGGAGAGACCCAGTACTTC
J: TRBJ2-2; size: .; V: TRBV2; D: .; CDR3: CASSEGWDTGELFF; DNA: TGTGCCAGCAGTGAAGGCTGGGACACCGGGGAGCTGTTTTTT
J: TRBJ1-5; size: few; V: TRBV12-5; D: .; CDR3: CASGLTGYHQPQHF; DNA: TGTGCTAGTGGTTTGACAGGGTATCATCAGCCCCAGCATTTT
J: TRBJ1-4; size: .; V: TRBV5-8; D: .; CDR3: CASSPPGAVLGKLFF; DNA: TGTGCCAGCAGCCCGCCGGGGGCGGTTCTTGGAAAACTGTTTTTT
J: TRBJ2-5; size: .; V: TRBV5-4; D: .; CDR3: CASSLGQQETQYF; DNA: TGTGCCAGCAGCTTGGGACAACAAGAGACCCAGTACTTC
J: TRBJ1-1; size: .; V: TRBV18; D: .; CDR3: CASSPVTGQNTEAFF; DNA: TGTGCCAGCTCACCAGTGACGGGCCAGAACACTGAAGCTTTCTTT
J: TRBJ2-5; size: .; V: TRBV5-1; D: TRBD2; CDR3: CASSFGLAGQETQYF; DNA: TGCGCCAGCAGCTTCGGACTAGCGGGCCAAGAGACCCAGTACTTC
J: TRBJ1-2; size: .; V: TRBV18; D: TRBD1; CDR3: CASSKTDRGNYGYTF; DNA: TGTGCCAGCTCGAAAACCGACAGGGGTAACTATGGCTACACCTTC
J: TRBJ1-4; size: .; V: TRBV6-6; D: .; CDR3: CASSYSRQNTEKLFF; DNA: TGTGCCAGCAGTTACTCGCGGCAGAACACTGAAAAACTGTTTTTT
J: TRBJ2-7; size: .; V: TRBV6-1; D: .; CDR3: CASSSGQSPYEQYF; DNA: TGTGCCAGCAGTTCCGGGCAGAGTCCCTACGAGCAGTACTTC
J: TRBJ1-2; size: .; V: TRBV28; D: TRBD1; CDR3: CASSTGGKGYTF; DNA: TGTGCCAGCAGTACAGGGGGTAAGGGCTACACCTTC
J: TRBJ1-6; size: .; V: TRBV5-4; D: .; CDR3: CASSLYNYNSPLHF; DNA: TGTGCCAGCAGCTTGTATAACTATAATTCACCCCTCCACTTT
J: TRBJ1-5; size: once; V: TRBV9; D: .; CDR3: CASSVGAVSNQPQHF; DNA: TGTGCCAGCAGCGTAGGGGCAGTTAGCAATCAGCCCCAGCATTTT
J: TRBJ1-1; size: .; V: TRBV28; D: .; CDR3: CASSLWGGNTEAFF; DNA: TGTGCCAGCAGTTTATGGGGGGGGAACACTGAAGCTTTCTTT
J: TRBJ1-1; size: .; V: TRBV5-1; D: .; CDR3: CASSFGPNMNTEAFF; DNA: TGCGCCAGCAGCTTCGGACCGAACATGAACACTGAAGCTTTCTTT
J: TRBJ2-5; size: .; V: TRBV11-2; D: .; CDR3: CASSLGGQLETQYF; DNA: TGTGCCAGCAGCTTAGGGGGCCAGTTAGAGACCCAGTACTTC
J: TRBJ2-5; size: .; V: TRBV5-1; D: TRBD2; CDR3: CASSFSASGSAETQYF; DNA: TGCGCCAGCAGCTTCTCGGCTAGCGGGAGCGCGGAGACCCAGTACTTC
J: TRBJ1-1; size: .; V: TRBV4-1; D: .; CDR3: CASSQVGGGTEGTFF; DNA: .
J: TRBJ2-5; size: .; V: TRBV28; D: .; CDR3: CATETRSPETQYF; DNA: TGTGCCACCGAGACCCGTTCTCCGGAGACCCAGTACTTC
J: TRBJ2-1; size: .; V: TRBV5-1; D: TRBD1; CDR3: CASSLGTGTYNEQFF; DNA: TGCGCCAGCAGCTTAGGGACAGGGACCTACAATGAGCAGTTCTTC
J: TRBJ2-4; size: few; V: TRBV5-8; D: .; CDR3: CASSLALAKNIQYF; DNA: TGTGCCAGCAGCTTGGCATTAGCCAAAAACATTCAGTACTTC
J: TRBJ1-3; size: .; V: TRBV7-2; D: .; CDR3: CASSRSRTVGNTIYF; DNA: TGTGCCAGCAGCCGTTCCAGGACAGTTGGAAACACCATATATTTT
J: TRBJ2-3; size: .; V: TRBV19; D: .; CDR3: CASSIAGTDTQYF; DNA: TGTGCCAGTAGTATAGCTGGCACAGATACGCAGTATTTT